A few counts support the clone carrying this T cell receptor beta chain. Its specificity is not known. The sample belongs to a study of radiotherapy plus CTLA-4 blockade in lung cancer. With ipilimumab providing CTLA-4 blockade, focal radiation was administered to patients who had chemo-refractory metastatic non-small-cell lung cancer. Study-wide points: In blood, early T cell clone dynamics reportedly predicted response best, together with interferon-beta. TCR clones originating in tumors grew in number in blood after radiotherapy plus ipilimumab.

The data were produced by immunoSEQ multiplex PCR, yet TCRdb's version contains in-frame clones alone and is incomplete. The repertoire consists of 75,000 or so clones, with around 73% occurring once and the leading ten covering 7% to 8.5%. Sample: peripheral blood, taken from a patient treated with radiotherapy plus ipilimumab. The source of this sequence is a human donor with non-small cell lung cancer who had a complete response to radiotherapy plus ipilimumab.

The CDR3 bases are TGTGCCTGGAGTCCCGGACAGGGGGTATACCTCACTGGCTCTGGAAACACCATATATTTT. It translates to CAWSPGQGVYLTGSGNTIYF. The chain combines TRBV30 with TRBJ1-3, with TRBD1 matching 10 bases. The J segment lost 0 bases and the V segment lost 2 bases, leaving 16 bases of the junction unmatched. The CDR3 extends over 20 amino acids. CDR1 is GTSNPN, CDR2 SVGIG, per germline (reference sequence).